These T cell receptor beta chains were read from a single sample in a study of shared clonotypes between healthy human individuals. The protocol was immunoSEQ multiplex PCR, while the TCRdb copy is restricted to in-frame clones and leaves out a portion. The table lists approximately 1.4 million clones, approximately 98% of them singletons. The material sequenced was naive CD4+ T cells sorted from blood. The receptors shown here come from a man aged 30 to 39 in good health. CDR3s include the opening cysteine and the closing phenylalanine or tryptophan. The D gene is left open where the match is weak. The listing skips clone size in some rows; elsewhere it reads once, few, many or a size class.

clone_size: NA
v_call: TRBV29-1
j_call: TRBJ2-1
d_call: NA
cdr3_nt: TGCAGCGTTGTGGGGGACCCGGCTTCCTACAATGAGCAGTTCTTC
cdr3_aa: CSVVGDPASYNEQFF

clone_size: NA
v_call: TRBV5-1
j_call: TRBJ2-6
d_call: NA
cdr3_nt: TGCGCCAGCAGCTTGGCCGCAGGGCCCTCATCTTCTGGGGCCAACGTCCTGACTTTC
cdr3_aa: CASSLAAGPSSSGANVLTF

clone_size: NA
v_call: TRBV6-1
j_call: TRBJ1-2
d_call: TRBD1
cdr3_nt: TGTGCCAGCAGTGACAGGGGGCTAGATAATGGCTACACCTTC
cdr3_aa: CASSDRGLDNGYTF

clone_size: NA
v_call: TRBV10-3
j_call: TRBJ2-1
d_call: TRBD2
cdr3_nt: TGTGCCATCAGTCCTAGCGGGAGGGAGAGGGGTGAGCAGTTCTTC
cdr3_aa: CAISPSGRERGEQFF

clone_size: NA
v_call: TRBV19
j_call: TRBJ2-7
d_call: TRBD2
cdr3_nt: TGTGCCAGTAGTCCCAGGACTAGTACCTACGAGCAGTACTTC
cdr3_aa: CASSPRTSTYEQYF

clone_size: NA
v_call: TRBV19
j_call: TRBJ2-2
d_call: TRBD2
cdr3_nt: TGTGCCAGTAGTAGAAGCGGGAGCATCCGGGAGCTGTTTTTT
cdr3_aa: CASSRSGSIRELFF

clone_size: NA
v_call: TRBV4-2
j_call: TRBJ1-4
d_call: NA
cdr3_nt: TGTGCCAGCAGCCAAGCCCCTGCTAGTGCAACTAATGAAAAACTGTTTTTT
cdr3_aa: CASSQAPASATNEKLFF

clone_size: NA
v_call: TRBV29-1
j_call: TRBJ2-5
d_call: NA
cdr3_nt: TGCAGCGTTGCCGAAGAGACCCAGTACTTC
cdr3_aa: CSVAEETQYF

clone_size: once
v_call: TRBV9
j_call: TRBJ2-3
d_call: TRBD2
cdr3_nt: TGTGCCAGCAGCGTAGGACTAGCGGAAGATACGCAGTATTTT
cdr3_aa: CASSVGLAEDTQYF

clone_size: NA
v_call: TRBV4-1
j_call: TRBJ1-4
d_call: NA
cdr3_nt: TGCGCCAGCAGCCAAGGGCAGCGTGAAAAACTGTTTTTT
cdr3_aa: CASSQGQREKLFF

clone_size: NA
v_call: TRBV2
j_call: TRBJ2-7
d_call: NA
cdr3_nt: TGTGCCAGCAGTGAAATCAGGGAGCAGTACTTC
cdr3_aa: CASSEIREQYF

clone_size: once
v_call: TRBV28
j_call: TRBJ2-1
d_call: NA
cdr3_nt: TGTGCCAGCTTGTCACAAAGCTCCTACAATGAGCAGTTCTTC
cdr3_aa: CASLSQSSYNEQFF

clone_size: NA
v_call: TRBV28
j_call: TRBJ1-5
d_call: NA
cdr3_nt: TGTGCCAGCAGTTTTAGCCCAGGGGGCAATCAGCCCCAGCATTTT
cdr3_aa: CASSFSPGGNQPQHF

clone_size: NA
v_call: TRBV30
j_call: TRBJ2-3
d_call: TRBD2
cdr3_nt: TGTGCCTGGAACGATAGGTTCTCCAAGGGACTAGCGGGCACAGATACGCAGTATTTT
cdr3_aa: CAWNDRFSKGLAGTDTQYF

clone_size: NA
v_call: TRBV9
j_call: TRBJ1-3
d_call: NA
cdr3_nt: TGTGCCAGCAGCGTAGAGGTTGGTCGGTCTGGAAACACCATATATTTT
cdr3_aa: CASSVEVGRSGNTIYF

clone_size: NA
v_call: TRBV5-1
j_call: TRBJ2-3
d_call: TRBD1
cdr3_nt: TGCGCCAGCAGCTCGGGACAGGGTAGGGGAAGCACAGATACGCAGTATTTT
cdr3_aa: CASSSGQGRGSTDTQYF

clone_size: once
v_call: TRBV19
j_call: TRBJ2-2
d_call: NA
cdr3_nt: TGTGCCAGTAGTGGTACAGGTCCAACCCTGACCGGGGAGCTGTTTTTT
cdr3_aa: CASSGTGPTLTGELFF

clone_size: NA
v_call: TRBV5-1
j_call: TRBJ1-2
d_call: NA
cdr3_nt: TGCGCCAGCAGCTCAACAAACTACTATGGCTACACCTTC
cdr3_aa: CASSSTNYYGYTF

clone_size: NA
v_call: TRBV7-9
j_call: TRBJ1-1
d_call: NA
cdr3_nt: TGTGCCAGCAGCACCGGACAGCCTGAAGCTTTCTTT
cdr3_aa: CASSTGQPEAFF

clone_size: NA
v_call: TRBV28
j_call: TRBJ2-7
d_call: NA
cdr3_nt: TGTGCCAGCAGTTACGGGGGACCACCCTACGAGCAGTACTTC
cdr3_aa: CASSYGGPPYEQYF

clone_size: NA
v_call: TRBV10-3
j_call: TRBJ2-5
d_call: NA
cdr3_nt: TGTGCCATCAGTGAATCGGACCCGGACCGCTGGTACCAAGAGACCCAGTACTTC
cdr3_aa: CAISESDPDRWYQETQYF

clone_size: NA
v_call: TRBV30
j_call: TRBJ2-1
d_call: NA
cdr3_nt: TGTGCCTGGAGTTCTGGGAATGAGCAGTTCTTC
cdr3_aa: CAWSSGNEQFF

clone_size: NA
v_call: TRBV18
j_call: TRBJ2-7
d_call: TRBD2
cdr3_nt: TGTGCCAGCTCACCGGGACTAGCGTTCGACGAGCAGTACTTC
cdr3_aa: CASSPGLAFDEQYF

clone_size: NA
v_call: TRBV9
j_call: TRBJ2-1
d_call: TRBD2
cdr3_nt: TGTGCCAGCAGCATGCGCTCCGGGACTAGCGGGGGATACAATGAGCAGTTCTTC
cdr3_aa: CASSMRSGTSGGYNEQFF

clone_size: NA
v_call: TRBV2
j_call: TRBJ2-7
d_call: NA
cdr3_nt: TGTGCCAGCAGTTCTAGCGGAGGGGGCGAGCAGTACTTC
cdr3_aa: CASSSSGGGEQYF

clone_size: NA
v_call: TRBV27
j_call: TRBJ2-4
d_call: TRBD2
cdr3_nt: TGTGCCAGCAGTTCCCCAGGGACTAAACCAAACATTCAGTACTTC
cdr3_aa: CASSSPGTKPNIQYF

clone_size: NA
v_call: TRBV18
j_call: TRBJ2-7
d_call: TRBD1
cdr3_nt: TGTGCCAGCTCACCAAGAGATGGGACAGGGACCTACGAGCAGTACTTC
cdr3_aa: CASSPRDGTGTYEQYF

clone_size: NA
v_call: TRBV9
j_call: TRBJ2-1
d_call: TRBD2
cdr3_nt: TGTGCCAGCAGCGGACGGACTAGTTACGAGCAGTTCTTC
cdr3_aa: CASSGRTSYEQFF

clone_size: NA
v_call: TRBV7-9
j_call: TRBJ1-4
d_call: TRBD1
cdr3_nt: TGTGCCAGCAGCTTAGGCCAGGACAGGGTTAATGAAAAACTGTTTTTT
cdr3_aa: CASSLGQDRVNEKLFF

clone_size: NA
v_call: TRBV5-1
j_call: TRBJ2-2
d_call: NA
cdr3_nt: TGCGCCAGCAGCTCGGGGCAGGACGGGTGGGAGCTGTTTTTT
cdr3_aa: CASSSGQDGWELFF

clone_size: NA
v_call: TRBV18
j_call: TRBJ1-1
d_call: NA
cdr3_nt: TGTGCCAGCTCACCAGCAGGGTCTTCTGAAGCTTTCTTT
cdr3_aa: CASSPAGSSEAFF

clone_size: NA
v_call: TRBV2
j_call: TRBJ2-3
d_call: NA
cdr3_nt: TGTGCCAGCATAATTACTAGCCAAACGCAGTATTTT
cdr3_aa: CASIITSQTQYF

clone_size: NA
v_call: TRBV2
j_call: TRBJ1-5
d_call: NA
cdr3_nt: TGTGCCAGCAGTGAAGCGCTGCAGGCGAATCAGCCCCAGCATTTT
cdr3_aa: CASSEALQANQPQHF